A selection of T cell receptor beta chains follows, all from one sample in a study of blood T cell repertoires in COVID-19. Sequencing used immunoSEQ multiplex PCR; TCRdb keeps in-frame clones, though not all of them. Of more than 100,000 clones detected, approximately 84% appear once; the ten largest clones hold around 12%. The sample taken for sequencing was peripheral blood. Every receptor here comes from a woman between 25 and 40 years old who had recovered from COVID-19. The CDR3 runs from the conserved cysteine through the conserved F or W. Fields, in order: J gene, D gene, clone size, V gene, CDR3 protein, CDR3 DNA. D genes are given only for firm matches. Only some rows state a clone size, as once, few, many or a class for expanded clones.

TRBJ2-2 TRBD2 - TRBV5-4 CASSQPSGPLGGELFF TGTGCCAGCAGCCAACCTAGCGGGCCGTTGGGCGGGGAGCTGTTTTTT
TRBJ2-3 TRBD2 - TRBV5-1 CASSSTSGGNTDTQYF TGCGCCAGCAGCTCGACTAGCGGGGGAAACACAGATACGCAGTATTTT
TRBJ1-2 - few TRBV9 CASSVVGTSYGYTF TGTGCCAGCAGCGTAGTTGGCACCTCCTATGGCTACACCTTC
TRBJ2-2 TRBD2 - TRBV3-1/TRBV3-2 CASSLLPTTSGGPGTGELFF TGTGCCAGCAGCCTCCTACCTACGACTAGCGGGGGCCCCGGAACCGGGGAGCTGTTTTTT
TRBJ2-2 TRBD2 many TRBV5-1 CASSGTSGVRGGELFF TGCGCCAGCAGCGGGACTAGCGGGGTTCGCGGCGGGGAGCTGTTTTTT
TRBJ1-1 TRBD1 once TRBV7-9 CASSRTGQGEAFF TGTGCCAGCAGCCGGACAGGTCAGGGTGAAGCTTTCTTT
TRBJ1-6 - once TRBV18 CASSIGGEDSPLHF TGTGCCAGCTCAATCGGCGGGGAGGATTCACCCCTCCACTTT
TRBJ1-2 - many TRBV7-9 CATTNTGISNYGYTF TGTGCCACAACTAATACAGGGATCTCTAACTATGGCTACACCTTC
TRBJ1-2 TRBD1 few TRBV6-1 CASSEPGGFGYTF TGTGCCAGCAGTGAACCAGGGGGGTTCGGCTACACCTTC
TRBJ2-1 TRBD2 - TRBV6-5 CASYPGLAGDEQFF TGTGCCAGCTATCCGGGACTAGCGGGAGATGAGCAGTTCTTC
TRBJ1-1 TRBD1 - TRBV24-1 CATPGTVTFISTEAFF TGTGCCACCCCCGGGACAGTCACTTTTATTAGCACTGAAGCTTTCTTT
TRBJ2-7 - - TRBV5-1 CASSFGGAYYEQYF TGCGCCAGCAGCTTTGGGGGGGCTTACTACGAGCAGTACTTC
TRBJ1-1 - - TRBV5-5 CASSLVQANTEAFF TGTGCCAGCAGCTTGGTCCAGGCGAACACTGAAGCTTTCTTT
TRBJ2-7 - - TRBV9 CASSPQGQSYEQYF TGTGCCAGCAGCCCACAAGGACAGTCCTACGAGCAGTACTTC
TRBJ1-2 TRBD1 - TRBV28 CASSFRQTGYYGYTF TGTGCCAGCAGTTTCCGTCAGACAGGGTATTACGGCTACACCTTC
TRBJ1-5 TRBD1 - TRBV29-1 CSVQGAGQPQHF TGCAGCGTTCAGGGGGCGGGACAGCCCCAGCATTTT
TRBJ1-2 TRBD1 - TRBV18 CASSPIPDRADYGYTF TGTGCCAGCTCACCAATTCCTGACAGGGCGGACTATGGCTACACCTTC
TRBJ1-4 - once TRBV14 CASSQGQTSTNEKLFF TGTGCCAGCAGCCAAGGACAGACTTCAACTAATGAAAAACTGTTTTTT
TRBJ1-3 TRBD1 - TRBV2 CASSDGQGSGNTIYF TGTGCCAGCAGCGACGGACAGGGCTCTGGAAACACCATATATTTT
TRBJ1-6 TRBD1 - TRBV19 CASSKSLQGASNSPLHF TGTGCCAGTAGTAAGAGTCTCCAGGGGGCGTCGAATTCACCCCTCCACTTT
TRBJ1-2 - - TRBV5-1 CASSLDSLTNYGYTF TGCGCCAGCAGCTTGGACAGTCTAACTAACTATGGCTACACCTTC
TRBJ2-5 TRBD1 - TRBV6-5 CATRQGVRGETQYF TGTGCCACCAGACAGGGGGTGAGAGGGGAGACCCAGTACTTC
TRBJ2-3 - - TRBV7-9 CASSPAAGGKDTQYF TGTGCCAGCAGCCCGGCGGCAGGGGGGAAAGATACGCAGTATTTT
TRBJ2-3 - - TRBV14 CASSQDSRGAGTDTQYF TGTGCCAGCAGCCAAGATTCTCGGGGGGCCGGCACAGATACGCAGTATTTT
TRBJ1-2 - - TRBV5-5 CASSLRGGDGYTF TGTGCCAGCAGCTTGAGAGGCGGGGATGGCTACACCTTC
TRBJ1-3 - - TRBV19 CASSDGGAPGNTIYF TGTGCCAGTAGTGACGGGGGGGCTCCTGGAAACACCATATATTTT
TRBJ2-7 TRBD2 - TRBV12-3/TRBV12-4 CASSLGRDEQYF TGTGCCAGCAGCTTAGGGAGGGACGAGCAGTACTTC
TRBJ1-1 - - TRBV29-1 CSVEPRGRGRAEAFF TGCAGCGTTGAACCCCGAGGAAGAGGGAGGGCTGAAGCTTTCTTT
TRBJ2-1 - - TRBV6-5 CASSPITSYEQFF TGTGCCAGCAGTCCTATTACTAGCTATGAGCAGTTCTTC
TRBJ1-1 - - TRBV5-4 CASSLDRLNTEAFF TGTGCCAGCAGCTTGGACAGATTGAACACTGAAGCTTTCTTT
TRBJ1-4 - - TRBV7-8 CASSSSSTGEKLFF TGTGCCAGCAGCTCCTCATCAACGGGGGAAAAACTGTTTTTT
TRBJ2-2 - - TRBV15 CATSRDHQGFTGELFF TGTGCCACCAGCAGAGACCACCAGGGTTTCACCGGGGAGCTGTTTTTT
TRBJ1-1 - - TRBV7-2 CASSLRQGRDTEAFF TGTGCCAGCAGCTTACGCCAGGGTCGGGACACTGAAGCTTTCTTT
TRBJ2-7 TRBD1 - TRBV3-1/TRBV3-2 CASSQDRQGVQAEQYF TGTGCCAGCAGCCAAGATCGACAGGGGGTACAAGCCGAGCAGTACTTC
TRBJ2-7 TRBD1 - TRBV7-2 CASSTGTGGSREQYF TGTGCCAGCAGCACCGGGACAGGGGGCTCCCGCGAGCAGTACTTC
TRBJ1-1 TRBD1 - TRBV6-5 CASSPDRGRTEAFF TGTGCCAGCAGTCCCGACAGGGGTCGAACTGAAGCTTTCTTT
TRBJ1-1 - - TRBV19 CASTSWGYRDTEAFF TGTGCCAGTACCTCCTGGGGGTACAGGGACACTGAAGCTTTCTTT
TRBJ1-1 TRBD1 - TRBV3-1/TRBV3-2 CASSTDRGTRQAFF TGTGCCAGCAGCACGGACAGGGGAACCAGACAAGCTTTCTTT
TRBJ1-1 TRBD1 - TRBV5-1 CASSLYRGSTEAFF TGCGCCAGCAGCTTGTACAGGGGCAGCACTGAAGCTTTCTTT
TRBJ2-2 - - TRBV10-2 CASSEFRGYWTGELFF TGCGCCAGCAGTGAATTCCGGGGGTACTGGACCGGGGAGCTGTTTTTT
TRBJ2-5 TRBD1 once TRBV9 CASSAWGQGAETQYF TGTGCCAGCAGCGCTTGGGGACAGGGGGCGGAGACCCAGTACTTC
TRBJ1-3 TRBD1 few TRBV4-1 CASSQDFRTGPGNTIYF TGCGCCAGCAGCCAAGATTTCCGGACAGGGCCTGGAAACACCATATATTTT
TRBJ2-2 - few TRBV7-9 CASRGRVDTGELFF TGTGCCAGCCGCGGGCGGGTTGACACCGGGGAGCTGTTTTTT
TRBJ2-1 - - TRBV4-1 CASSPRGTASYNEQFF TGCGCCAGCAGCCCCCGCGGGACAGCATCCTACAATGAGCAGTTCTTC
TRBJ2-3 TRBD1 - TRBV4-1 CASSTTGTGGAGTQYF TGCGCCAGCAGCACGACCGGGACAGGGGGAGCGGGTACGCAGTATTTT
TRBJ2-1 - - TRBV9 CASSAWGENEQFF TGTGCCAGCAGCGCGTGGGGGGAAAATGAGCAGTTCTTC
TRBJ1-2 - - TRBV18 CASSPDGGYGYTF TGTGCCAGCTCACCAGATGGAGGCTATGGCTACACCTTC